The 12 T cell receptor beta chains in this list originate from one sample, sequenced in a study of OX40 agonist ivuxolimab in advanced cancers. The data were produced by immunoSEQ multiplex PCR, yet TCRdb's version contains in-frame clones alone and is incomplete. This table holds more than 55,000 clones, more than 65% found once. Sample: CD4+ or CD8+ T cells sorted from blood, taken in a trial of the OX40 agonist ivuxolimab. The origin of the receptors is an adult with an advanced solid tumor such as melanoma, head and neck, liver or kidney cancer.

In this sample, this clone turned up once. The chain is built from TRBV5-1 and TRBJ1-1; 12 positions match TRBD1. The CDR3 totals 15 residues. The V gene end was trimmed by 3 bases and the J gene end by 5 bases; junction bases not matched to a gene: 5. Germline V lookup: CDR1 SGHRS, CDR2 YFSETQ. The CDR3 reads CASSWGQGAGTEAFF. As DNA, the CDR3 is TGCGCCAGCAGCTGGGGACAGGGGGCGGGGACTGAAGCTTTCTTT. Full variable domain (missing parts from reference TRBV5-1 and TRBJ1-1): KAGVTQTPRYLIKTRGQQVTLSCSPISGHRSVSWYQQTPGQGLQFLFEYFSETQRNKGNFPGRFSGRQFSNSRSEMNVSTLELGDSALYLCASSWGQGAGTEAFFGQGTRLTVV.

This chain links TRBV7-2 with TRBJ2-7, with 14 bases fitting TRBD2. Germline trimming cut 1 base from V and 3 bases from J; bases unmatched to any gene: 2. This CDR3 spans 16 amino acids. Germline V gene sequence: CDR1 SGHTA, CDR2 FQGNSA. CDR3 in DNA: TGTGCCAGCAGCTTAGGGACTAGCGGGAGGCTCTACGAGCAGTACTTC. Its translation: CASSLGTSGRLYEQYF.

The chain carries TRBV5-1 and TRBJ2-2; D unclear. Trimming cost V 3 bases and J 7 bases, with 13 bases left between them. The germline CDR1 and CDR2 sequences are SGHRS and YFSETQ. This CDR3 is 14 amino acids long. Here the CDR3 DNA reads TGCGCCAGCAGCTATGACGGGTCGGGCGGGGAGCTGTTTTTT. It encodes CASSYDGSGGELFF.

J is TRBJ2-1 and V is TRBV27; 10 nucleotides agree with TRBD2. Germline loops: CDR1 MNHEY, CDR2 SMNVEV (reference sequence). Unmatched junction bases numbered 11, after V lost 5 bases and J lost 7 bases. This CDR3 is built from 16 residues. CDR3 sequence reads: CASSRQAGGSGNEQFF. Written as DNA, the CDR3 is TGTGCCAGCAGTCGCCAAGCGGGAGGGTCGGGGAATGAGCAGTTCTTC.

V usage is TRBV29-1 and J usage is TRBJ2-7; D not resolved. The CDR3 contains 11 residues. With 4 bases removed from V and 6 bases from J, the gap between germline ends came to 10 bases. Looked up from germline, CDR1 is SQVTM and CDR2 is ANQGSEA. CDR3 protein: CSVVVLSEQYF. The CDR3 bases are TGCAGCGTTGTGGTTCTGAGCGAGCAGTACTTC.

The CDR3 reads CASRSQVDTRDTQYF. The CDR3 nucleotides are TGTGCCAGCAGGTCTCAAGTAGATACTCGAGATACGCAGTATTTT. The rearrangement links TRBV7-2 to TRBJ2-3; D gene uncertain. CDR1 is SGHTA and CDR2 is FQGNSA in the germline V gene. The V gene lost 6 bases and the J gene lost 5 bases, with 18 bases spanning the gap. The CDR3 is 15 residues long.

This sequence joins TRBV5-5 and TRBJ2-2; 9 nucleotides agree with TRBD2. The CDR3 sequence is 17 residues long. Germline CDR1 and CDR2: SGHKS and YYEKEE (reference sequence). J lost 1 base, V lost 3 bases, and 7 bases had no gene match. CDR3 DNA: TGTGCCAGCAGCTCCTGGACACTAGCGGGGAACACCGGGGAGCTGTTTTTT. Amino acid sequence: CASSSWTLAGNTGELFF.

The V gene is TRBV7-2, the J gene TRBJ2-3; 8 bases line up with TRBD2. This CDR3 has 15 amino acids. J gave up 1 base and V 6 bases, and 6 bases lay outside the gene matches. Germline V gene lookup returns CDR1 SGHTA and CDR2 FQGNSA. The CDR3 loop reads CASSPTTSGTDTQYF. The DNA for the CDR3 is TGTGCCAGCAGTCCAACGACTAGCGGCACAGATACGCAGTATTTT.

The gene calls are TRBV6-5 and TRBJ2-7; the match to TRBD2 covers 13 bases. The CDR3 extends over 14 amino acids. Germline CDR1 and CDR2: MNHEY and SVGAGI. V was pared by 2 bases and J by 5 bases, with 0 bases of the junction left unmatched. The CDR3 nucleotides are TGTGCCAGCAGTTACGGACTAGCGGGAGACGAGCAGTACTTC. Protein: CASSYGLAGDEQYF.

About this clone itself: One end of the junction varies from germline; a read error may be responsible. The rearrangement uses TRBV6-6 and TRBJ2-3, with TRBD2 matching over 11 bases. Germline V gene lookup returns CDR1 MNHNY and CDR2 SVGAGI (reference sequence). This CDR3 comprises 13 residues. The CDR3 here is CASSYILAGGPNF. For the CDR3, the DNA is TGTGCCAGCAGTTACATCCTAGCGGGGGGCCCGAATTTT.

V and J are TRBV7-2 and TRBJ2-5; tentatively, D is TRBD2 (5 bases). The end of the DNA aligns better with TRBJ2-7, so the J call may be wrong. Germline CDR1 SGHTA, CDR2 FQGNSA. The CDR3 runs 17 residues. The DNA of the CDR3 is TGTGCCAGCAGCTTAGGAGGGTTCGGCTCCTCCTCCTACGAGCAGTACTTC. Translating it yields CASSLGGFGSSSYEQYF.

This CDR3 is CASSRMRSGGAGANVLTF. The CDR3 DNA reads as TGTGCCAGCAGCCGGATGCGGAGCGGGGGGGCTGGGGCCAACGTCCTGACTTTC. This chain joins TRBV7-2 and TRBJ2-6; TRBD2 agrees at 10 bases. Germline values: CDR1 SGHTA, CDR2 FQGNSA. The CDR3 covers 18 residues. The V segment lost 5 bases and the J segment 2 bases; nucleotides outside the gene matches: 9.